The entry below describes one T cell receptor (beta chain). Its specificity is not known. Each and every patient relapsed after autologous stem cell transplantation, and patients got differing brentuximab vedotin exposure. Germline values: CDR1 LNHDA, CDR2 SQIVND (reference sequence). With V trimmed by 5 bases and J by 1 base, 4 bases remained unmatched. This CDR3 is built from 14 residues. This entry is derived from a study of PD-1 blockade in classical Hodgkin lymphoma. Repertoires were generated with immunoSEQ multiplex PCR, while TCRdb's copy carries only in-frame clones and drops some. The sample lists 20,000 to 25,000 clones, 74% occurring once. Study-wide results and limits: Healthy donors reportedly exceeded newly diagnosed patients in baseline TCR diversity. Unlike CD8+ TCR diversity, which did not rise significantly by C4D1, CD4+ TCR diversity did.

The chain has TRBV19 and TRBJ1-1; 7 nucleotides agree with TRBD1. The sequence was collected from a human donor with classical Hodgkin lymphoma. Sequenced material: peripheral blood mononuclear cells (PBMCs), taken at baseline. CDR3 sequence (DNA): TGTGCCAGTAGTCCAAGGACAGGGAACACTGAAGCTTTCTTT. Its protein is CASSPRTGNTEAFF.